This is a list of T cell receptor beta chains from one sample in a study of T cell responses to AZD1222 COVID-19 vaccine. TCRdb's copy holds only in-frame clones and misses some; the assay was immunoSEQ multiplex PCR. This sample yields approximately 96,000 clones, of which under 95% are seen a single time; around 10% belongs to the top ten. The sample in question was peripheral blood, obtained 28 days after the second AZD1222 dose. These receptors originate from an adult who received the AZD1222 COVID-19 vaccine. Both conserved end residues are part of each CDR3. The D gene is left open where the match is weak. Clone size, where shown, is once, few, many, or a class for clones that have expanded.

14	TRBV9	once	.	TRBJ1-5	CASSPGPSNQPQHF	TGTGCCAGCAGCCCGGGTCCTTCAAATCAGCCCCAGCATTTT
12	TRBV29-1	.	.	TRBJ1-5	CSVADGDQPQHF	TGCAGCGTAGCGGACGGGGATCAGCCCCAGCATTTT
11	TRBV19	.	.	TRBJ1-1	CASSDRDPPFF	TGTGCCAGTAGTGATCGGGACCCTCCTTTCTTT
12	TRBV30	.	.	TRBJ2-3	CAWSGETDTQYF	TGTGCCTGGAGTGGGGAGACAGATACGCAGTATTTT
17	TRBV12-5	.	TRBD2	TRBJ2-7	CASGWPRLAGGRYEQYF	TGTGCTAGTGGTTGGCCCCGCCTAGCGGGGGGGCGCTACGAGCAGTACTTC
14	TRBV30	.	TRBD1	TRBJ2-7	CAWSSGTGAYEQYF	TGTGCCTGGAGCTCAGGGACAGGGGCCTACGAGCAGTACTTC
13	TRBV7-9	.	.	TRBJ1-6	CASRPRQDSPLHF	TGTGCCAGCAGACCCCGACAGGATTCACCCCTCCACTTT
15	TRBV6-5	.	TRBD1	TRBJ1-2	CASSYSNRGVYGYTF	TGTGCCAGCAGTTACTCGAACAGGGGGGTCTATGGCTACACCTTC
16	TRBV28	.	TRBD1	TRBJ1-1	CATRRDRGIMNTEAFF	TGTGCCACCCGCCGGGACAGGGGAATTATGAACACTGAAGCTTTCTTT
11	TRBV4-2	once	.	TRBJ2-5	CASCPGETQYF	TGTGCCTCATGCCCCGGGGAGACCCAGTACTTC
14	TRBV29-1	.	TRBD1	TRBJ1-1	CSAGTGMMNTEAFF	TGCAGCGCGGGGACAGGGATGATGAACACTGAAGCTTTCTTT
16	TRBV5-1	.	TRBD1	TRBJ2-2	CASSPPGQLATGELFF	TGCGCCAGCAGCCCCCCGGGACAGCTGGCCACCGGGGAGCTGTTTTTT
16	TRBV19	.	TRBD2	TRBJ2-1	CASSISALAGVNEQFF	TGTGCCAGTAGTATCTCTGCCCTAGCGGGAGTAAATGAGCAGTTCTTC
12	TRBV13	.	.	TRBJ2-5	CASSRYQETQYF	TGTGCCAGCAGCCGTTACCAAGAGACCCAGTACTTC
19	TRBV6-6	.	TRBD1	TRBJ2-6	CASSRLAGTASSGANVLTF	TGTGCCAGCAGTCGGCTGGCCGGGACAGCCAGCTCTGGGGCCAACGTCCTGACTTTC
16	TRBV28	.	TRBD2	TRBJ2-2	CASSLPGGGKTGELFF	TGTGCCAGCAGCCTCCCGGGGGGAGGAAAGACCGGGGAGCTGTTTTTT
17	TRBV5-5	.	TRBD2	TRBJ2-1	CASSLAGGTWSYNEQFF	TGTGCCAGCAGCTTGGCCGGGGGGACTTGGAGTTACAATGAGCAGTTCTTC
12	TRBV3-1/TRBV3-2	.	.	TRBJ1-2	CASRDGNYGYTF	TGTGCCAGCCGAGACGGAAACTATGGCTACACCTTC
14	TRBV18	few	TRBD1	TRBJ1-6	CASSLGQVLSPLHF	TGTGCCAGCTCACTGGGACAGGTTTTGTCACCCCTCCACTTT
15	TRBV6-4	.	TRBD1	TRBJ1-3	CASSEGAGGGNTIYF	TGTGCCAGCAGTGAGGGGGCAGGGGGAGGAAACACCATATATTTT
16	TRBV7-8	.	TRBD1	TRBJ2-6	CASSQTGGAGANVLTF	TGTGCCAGCAGCCAAACAGGGGGTGCTGGGGCCAACGTCCTGACTTTC
12	TRBV5-1	.	.	TRBJ2-3	CASSSRRDTQYF	TGCGCCAGCAGCTCCAGGCGGGATACGCAGTATTTT
17	TRBV11-2	.	TRBD1	TRBJ2-7	CASSLVRQGARLNEQYF	TGTGCCAGCAGCTTAGTTCGGCAGGGGGCTCGTCTCAACGAGCAGTACTTC
15	TRBV6-4	.	.	TRBJ2-2	CASSAPQGDTGELFF	TGTGCCAGCAGTGCCCCTCAAGGGGACACCGGGGAGCTGTTTTTT
15	TRBV24-1	.	.	TRBJ2-1	CATSDSNPSYNEQFF	TGTGCCACCAGTGACTCCAATCCCTCCTACAATGAGCAGTTCTTC
15	TRBV28	.	TRBD2	TRBJ2-1	CASSSTSGGFNEQFF	TGTGCCAGCAGCTCCACTAGCGGGGGTTTTAATGAGCAGTTCTTC
16	TRBV3-1/TRBV3-2	.	.	TRBJ1-5	CASSQDGGAPHQPQHF	TGTGCCAGCAGCCAAGACGGGGGGGCCCCTCATCAGCCCCAGCATTTT
13	TRBV7-8	.	.	TRBJ2-7	CASSLGRDYEQYF	TGTGCCAGCAGCTTAGGGCGGGACTACGAGCAGTACTTC
15	TRBV18	.	TRBD1	TRBJ1-4	CASSPDRGGNEKLFF	TGTGCCAGCTCACCTGACAGGGGTGGTAATGAAAAACTGTTTTTT